This note documents a single TCR beta chain sequence. This entry comes from a study of cytomegalovirus exposure and HLA in healthy donors. The PCR contained 60 Vbeta and 13 Jbeta primers. Data came from immunoSEQ multiplex PCR; TCRdb stores just in-frame clones and leaves some out. The table has 150,000 or so clones, under 80% seen once. V dropped 5 bases and J dropped 0; count of bases not matched to a gene: 6. Germline CDR1 reads MNHEY; CDR2 reads SMNVEV (reference sequence). CDR3 length: 15 residues. The source is a man aged 18 to 30 in good health and CMV-seropositive. This chain links TRBV27 with TRBJ2-7; 8 bases are a match to TRBD2. The material sequenced was PBMCs. CDR3 DNA: TGTGCCAGCAGTACAAGCGGGAGTTCCTCCTACGAGCAGTACTTC. Translation gives CASSTSGSSSYEQYF.